The clone carrying this T cell receptor (beta chain) was counted between two and nine times. The CDR3 runs to 18 residues. In germline, CDR1 is MNHEY, CDR2 SVGEGT. The germline V and J ends were trimmed by 0 bases and 0 bases, with 12 bases remaining between them. The data were obtained in a study of blood T cell repertoires in COVID-19. TCRdb's table, derived via immunoSEQ multiplex PCR, lists solely in-frame clones and lacks some. The sample carries roughly 94,000 clones, more than 65% recorded once. Sequencing input: peripheral blood. The V gene is TRBV6-2 or TRBV6-3, the J gene TRBJ2-6; D is perhaps TRBD1 (5 bases). This clonotype originated in a man aged 60 to 69 with acute or convalescent COVID-19. CDR3 DNA: TGTGCCAGCAGTTACTCGACCGGACAAAGCTCTGGGGCCAACGTCCTGACTTTC. It yields the protein CASSYSTGQSSGANVLTF.